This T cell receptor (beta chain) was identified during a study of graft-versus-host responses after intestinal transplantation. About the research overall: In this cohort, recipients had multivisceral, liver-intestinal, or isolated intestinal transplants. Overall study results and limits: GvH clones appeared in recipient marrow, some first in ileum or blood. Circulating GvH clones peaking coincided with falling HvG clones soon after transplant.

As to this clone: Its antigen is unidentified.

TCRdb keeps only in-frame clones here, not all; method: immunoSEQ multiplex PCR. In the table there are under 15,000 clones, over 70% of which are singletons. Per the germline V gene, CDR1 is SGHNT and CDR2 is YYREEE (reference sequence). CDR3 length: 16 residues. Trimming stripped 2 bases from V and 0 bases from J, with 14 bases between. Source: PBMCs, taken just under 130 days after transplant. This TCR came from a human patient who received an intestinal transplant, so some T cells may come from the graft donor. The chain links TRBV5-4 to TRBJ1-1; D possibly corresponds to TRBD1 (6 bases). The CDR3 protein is CASSLGQIAMNTEAFF. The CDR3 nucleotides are TGTGCCAGCAGCTTAGGACAGATCGCCATGAACACTGAAGCTTTCTTT.